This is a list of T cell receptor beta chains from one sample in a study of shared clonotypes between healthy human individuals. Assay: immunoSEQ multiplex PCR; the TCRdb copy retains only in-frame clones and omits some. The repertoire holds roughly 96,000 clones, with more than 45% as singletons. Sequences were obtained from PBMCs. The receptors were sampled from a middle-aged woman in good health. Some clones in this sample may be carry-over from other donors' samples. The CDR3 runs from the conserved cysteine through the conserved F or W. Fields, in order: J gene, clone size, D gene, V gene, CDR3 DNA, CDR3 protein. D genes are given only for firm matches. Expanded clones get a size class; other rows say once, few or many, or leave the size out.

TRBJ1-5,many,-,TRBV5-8,TGTGCCAGCAGCTTGGGTCAGACGCTGAATCAGCCCCAGCATTTT,CASSLGQTLNQPQHF
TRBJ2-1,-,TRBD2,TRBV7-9,TGTGCCAGCAGCGTGCAAGCGGGAGGATACAATGAGCAGTTCTTC,CASSVQAGGYNEQFF
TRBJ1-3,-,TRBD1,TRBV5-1,TGCGCCAGCGGACAGGGGTCACTGGAAAACACCATATATTTT,CASGQGSLENTIYF
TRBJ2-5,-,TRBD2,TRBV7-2,TGTGCCAGCAGCCGGGGGGGGGTGTGGCAAGAGACCCAGTACTTC,CASSRGGVWQETQYF
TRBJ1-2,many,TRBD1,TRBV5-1,TGCGCCAGCAGCTTGAGGACAGGGATTAACTATGGCTACACCTTC,CASSLRTGINYGYTF
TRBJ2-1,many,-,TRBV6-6,TGTGCCAGCAGTTACCCGGGCCGGTCCAATGAGCAGTTCTTC,CASSYPGRSNEQFF
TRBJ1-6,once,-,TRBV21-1,TGTGCCAGCAGCCATCCGGGACGCATCCCGAGCTCCTATAATTCACCCCTCCACTTT,CASSHPGRIPSSYNSPLHF
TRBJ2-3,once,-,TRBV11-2,TGTGCCAGCAGCTTATACCGGGAGATGGATACGCAGTATTTT,CASSLYREMDTQYF
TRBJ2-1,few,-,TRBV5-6,TGTGCCAGCAGCTTGACACACCTCTACAATGAGCAGTTCTTC,CASSLTHLYNEQFF
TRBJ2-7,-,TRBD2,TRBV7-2,TGTGCCAGCAGCGTGAGCGGGAGTTACGAGCAGTACTTC,CASSVSGSYEQYF
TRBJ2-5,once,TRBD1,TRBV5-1,TGTGCCAGCAGCCGGGACAGGGCCTGGGGGACCCAGTACTTC,CASSRDRAWGTQYF
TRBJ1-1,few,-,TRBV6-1,TGTGCCAGCAGTGAAGTACTAGAAGCTTTCTTT,CASSEVLEAFF
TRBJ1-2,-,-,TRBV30,TGTGCCTGCAGCCGATACTATGGCTACACCTTC,CACSRYYGYTF
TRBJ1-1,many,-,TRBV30,TGTGCCTGGAGTATCTCGGACGGCGGCACTGAAGCTTTCTTT,CAWSISDGGTEAFF
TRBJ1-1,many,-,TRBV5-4,TGTGCCAGCAGCTTGGCCCCGGGGGAGAAGGGCACTGAAGCTTTCTTT,CASSLAPGEKGTEAFF
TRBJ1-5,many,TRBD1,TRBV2,TGTGCCAGCAGGGGACAGTCTAATCAGCCCCAGCATTTT,CASRGQSNQPQHF
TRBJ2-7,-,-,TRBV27,TGTGCCAGCAGTAAGGACCTGTCCTACGAGCAGTACTTC,CASSKDLSYEQYF
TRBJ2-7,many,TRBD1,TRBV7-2,TGTGCCAGCAGCCAAGGACAGGGTGGGTACGAGCAGTACTTC,CASSQGQGGYEQYF
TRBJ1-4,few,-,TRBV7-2,TGTGCCAGCAGTAGCCACAGGCATGCTAATGAAAAACTGTTTTTT,CASSSHRHANEKLFF
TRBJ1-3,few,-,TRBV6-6,TGTGCCAGCACGGCGGCTGGAAACACCATATATTTT,CASTAAGNTIYF
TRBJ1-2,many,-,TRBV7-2,TGTGCCAGCAGGAAAAGGAGGGGAGGAGGCTACACCTTC,CASRKRRGGGYTF
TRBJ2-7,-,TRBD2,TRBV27,TGTGCCAACCCGACGCGGGAGGATCTCTCCTACGAGCAGTACTTC,CANPTREDLSYEQYF
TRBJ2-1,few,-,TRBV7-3,TGTGCCAGCAGCCCGGGTGAAAGACGGTACAATGAGCAGTTCTTC,CASSPGERRYNEQFF
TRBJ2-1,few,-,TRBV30,TGTGCCTGGAGTGAGGGATTAGCGGCCTACAATGAGCAGTTCTTC,CAWSEGLAAYNEQFF
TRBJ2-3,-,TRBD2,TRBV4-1,TGCGCCAGCAGCCAAGATTTCGCTAGCGGGAGCACAGATACGCAGTATTTT,CASSQDFASGSTDTQYF
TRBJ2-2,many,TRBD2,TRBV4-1,TGCGCCAGCAGCCAAGGGGGACTAGCGGGAGTGGGTACCGGGGAGCTGTTTTTT,CASSQGGLAGVGTGELFF
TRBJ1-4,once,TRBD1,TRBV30,TGTGCCTGGAGTGTACTAGACAGGGAAAACGAAAAACTGTTTTTT,CAWSVLDRENEKLFF
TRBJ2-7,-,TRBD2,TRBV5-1,TGCGCCAGCAGCTTGGCCCTGGCGGGAGGGCCGTCTGAGCAGTACTTC,CASSLALAGGPSEQYF
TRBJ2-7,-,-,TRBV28,TGTGCCAGCAGTTTGCGTTCCGCTCTACCCTACGAGCAGTACTTC,CASSLRSALPYEQYF
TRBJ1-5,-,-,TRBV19,TGTGCCAGCAGTGGGGCGTCGGGGGCGGGCAATCAGCCCCAGCATTTT,CASSGASGAGNQPQHF
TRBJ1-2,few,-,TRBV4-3,TGCGCCAGCAGCCAAGATTGGACAAACTATGGCTACACCTTC,CASSQDWTNYGYTF
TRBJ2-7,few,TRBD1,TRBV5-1,TGCGCCAGCAGCTCGGGACAGACCTACGAGCAGTACTTC,CASSSGQTYEQYF
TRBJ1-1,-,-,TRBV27,TGTGCCAGCAGTTTAAGGCCGGTTTATTCTGAAGCTTTCTTT,CASSLRPVYSEAFF
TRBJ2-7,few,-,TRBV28,TGTGCCAGCCGCCAGGGGAACTACGAGCAGTACTTC,CASRQGNYEQYF
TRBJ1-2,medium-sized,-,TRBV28,TGTGCCAGCAGTACGAGTTATGGCTACACCTTC,CASSTSYGYTF
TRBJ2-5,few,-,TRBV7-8,TGTGCCAGCAGCTTAGGGGCAAGGAAAGAGACCCAGTACTTC,CASSLGARKETQYF
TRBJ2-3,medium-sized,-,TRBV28,TGTGCCAGCAGTTTTACGGCCCAAGTCCGCAATACGCAGTATTTT,CASSFTAQVRNTQYF
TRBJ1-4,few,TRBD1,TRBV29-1,TGCAGCGCGACAGGGCCGTCTAATGAAAAACTGTTTTTT,CSATGPSNEKLFF
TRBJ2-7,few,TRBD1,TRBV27,TGTGCCACAAGACAGGGGGCGAGCTCCTACGAGCAGTACTTC,CATRQGASSYEQYF
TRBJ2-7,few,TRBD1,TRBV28,TGTGCCAGCAGCGCAGACAGGGGGCGCGGCGAGCAGTACTTC,CASSADRGRGEQYF
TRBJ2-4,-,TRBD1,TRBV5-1,TGCGCCAGCAGCTTGGGGACAGGGGCGAACATTCAGTACTTC,CASSLGTGANIQYF
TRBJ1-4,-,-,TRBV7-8,TGTGCCAGCAGCTTAGCGGACGATCGGAAACTGTTTTTT,CASSLADDRKLFF
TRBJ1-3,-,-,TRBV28,TGTGCCAGCAGTCTACAGGGCCCAAACACCATATATTTT,CASSLQGPNTIYF
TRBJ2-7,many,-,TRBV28,TGTGCCAGCAGTTTTCCCGGGAGAGGCAACGAGCAGTACTTC,CASSFPGRGNEQYF
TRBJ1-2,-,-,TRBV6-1,TGTGCCAGCAGTGAATTCGAGGGCAACTATGGCTACACCTTC,CASSEFEGNYGYTF
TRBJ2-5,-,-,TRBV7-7,TGTGCTAGCAGCTTAGCATCGGCAGAGGGGGAGACCCAGTACTTC,CASSLASAEGETQYF
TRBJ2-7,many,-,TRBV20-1,TGCAGTGCTAGACTATCCTACGAGCAGTACTTC,CSARLSYEQYF
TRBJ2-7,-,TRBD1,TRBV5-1,TGCGCCAGCAGCTTAACACCGGGACAGGGATCCTACGAGCAGTACTTC,CASSLTPGQGSYEQYF
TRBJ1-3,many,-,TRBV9,TGTGCCAGCAGCGAGGACTTAGGAAACACCATATATTTT,CASSEDLGNTIYF
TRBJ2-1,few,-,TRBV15,TGTGCCACCAGCGGCTGGGGACCGTACAATGAGCAGTTCTTC,CATSGWGPYNEQFF
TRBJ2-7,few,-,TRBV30,TGTGCCTGGAGTCCAACGACACCGGTCGCGTCTTACTACGAGCAGTACTTC,CAWSPTTPVASYYEQYF
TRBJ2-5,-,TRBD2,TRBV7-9,TGTGCCAGCAGCAACCCGGGAGGTCAAGAGACCCAGTACTTC,CASSNPGGQETQYF
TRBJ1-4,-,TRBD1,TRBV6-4,TGTGCCAGCAGCCCTGACAGGGGCGGCGAAAAACTGTTTTTT,CASSPDRGGEKLFF
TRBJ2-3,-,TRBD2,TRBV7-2,TGTGCCAGCAGCTCTGGACTAGTCACAGATACGCAGTATTTT,CASSSGLVTDTQYF
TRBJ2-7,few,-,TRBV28,TGTGCCAGCAGCCGAGGACGGGATTACGAGCAGTACTTC,CASSRGRDYEQYF
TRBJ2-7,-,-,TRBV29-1,TGCAGCGCCCAACCGGGACTGAGAAGCGAGCAGTACTTC,CSAQPGLRSEQYF
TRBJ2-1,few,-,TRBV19,TGTGCCAGTAGTATCACTAGTAGTGAGCAGTTCTTC,CASSITSSEQFF